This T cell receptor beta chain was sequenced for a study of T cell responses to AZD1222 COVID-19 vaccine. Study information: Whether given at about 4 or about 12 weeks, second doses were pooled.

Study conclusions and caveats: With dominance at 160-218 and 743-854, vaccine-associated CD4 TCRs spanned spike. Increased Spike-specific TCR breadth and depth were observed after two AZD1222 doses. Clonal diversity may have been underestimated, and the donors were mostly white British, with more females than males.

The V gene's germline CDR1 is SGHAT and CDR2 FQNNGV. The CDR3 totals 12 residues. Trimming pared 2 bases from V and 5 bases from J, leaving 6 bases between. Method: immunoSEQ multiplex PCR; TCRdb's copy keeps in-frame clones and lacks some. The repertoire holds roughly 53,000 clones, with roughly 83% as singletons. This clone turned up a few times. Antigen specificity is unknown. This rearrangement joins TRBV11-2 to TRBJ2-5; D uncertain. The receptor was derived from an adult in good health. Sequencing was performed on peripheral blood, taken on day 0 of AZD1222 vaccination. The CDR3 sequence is CASSLTGETQYF. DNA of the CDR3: TGTGCCAGCAGCTTAACCGGGGAGACCCAGTACTTC.